This paragraph reports one TCR beta chain. Its specificity is unknown. Looked up from germline, CDR1 is LNHDA and CDR2 is SQIVND (reference sequence). With 9 bases removed from V and 12 bases from J, the gap between germline ends came to 23 bases. The CDR3 is 13 amino acids. The entry originates in a study of T-cell memory formation after mild COVID-19. Study observations and caveats: SARS-CoV-2 specificity was not confirmed for second-wave clones peaking on day 37.

TCRdb re-analysed the 5' RACE reads in MiXCR, keeping a single row per CDR3 protein. This sample has 120,000 to 150,000 distinct CDR3 sequences; 11% to 15% occur once, and the top ten carry 25% to 30%. The V gene is TRBV19, the J gene TRBJ1-1; D not certain. Specimen: PBMCs or a T cell subset sorted from them (not recorded which). This clonotype was sampled from an adult woman who had mild COVID-19 (a few samples of this study predate the infection). Cell type and time point are not known. CDR3 region: CASAIREAVLTFF. CDR3 sequence (DNA): TGTGCCAGCGCCATACGTGAGGCCGTCTTGACTTTCTTT.